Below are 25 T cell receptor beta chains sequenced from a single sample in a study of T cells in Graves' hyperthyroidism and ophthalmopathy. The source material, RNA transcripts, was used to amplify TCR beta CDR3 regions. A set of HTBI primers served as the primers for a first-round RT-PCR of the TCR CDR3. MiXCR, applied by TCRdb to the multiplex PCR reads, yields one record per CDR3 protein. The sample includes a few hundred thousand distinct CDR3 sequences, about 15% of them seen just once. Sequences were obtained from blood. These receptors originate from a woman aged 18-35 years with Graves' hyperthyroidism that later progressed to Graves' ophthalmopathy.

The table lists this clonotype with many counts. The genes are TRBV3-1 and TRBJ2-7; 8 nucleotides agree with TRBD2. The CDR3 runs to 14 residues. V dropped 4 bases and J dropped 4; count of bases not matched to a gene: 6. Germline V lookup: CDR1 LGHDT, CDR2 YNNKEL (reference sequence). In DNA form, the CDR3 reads TGTGCCAGCAGCCCACGGGAGGGCCTGTACGAGCAGTACTTC. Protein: CASSPREGLYEQYF.

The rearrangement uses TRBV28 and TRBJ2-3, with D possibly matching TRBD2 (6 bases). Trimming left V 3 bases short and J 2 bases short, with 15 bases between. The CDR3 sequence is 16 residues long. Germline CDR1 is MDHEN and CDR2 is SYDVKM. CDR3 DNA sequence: TGTGCCAGCAGTTTGGGAATAGCGGTTACCACAGATACGCAGTATTTT. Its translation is CASSLGIAVTTDTQYF.

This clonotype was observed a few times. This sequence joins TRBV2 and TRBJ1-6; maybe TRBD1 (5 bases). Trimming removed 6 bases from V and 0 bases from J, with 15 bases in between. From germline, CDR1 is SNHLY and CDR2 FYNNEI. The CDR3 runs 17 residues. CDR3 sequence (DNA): TGTGCCAGCAGGGGCAGGGAAGGATCCTCCTATAATTCACCCCTCCACTTT. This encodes CASRGREGSSYNSPLHF.

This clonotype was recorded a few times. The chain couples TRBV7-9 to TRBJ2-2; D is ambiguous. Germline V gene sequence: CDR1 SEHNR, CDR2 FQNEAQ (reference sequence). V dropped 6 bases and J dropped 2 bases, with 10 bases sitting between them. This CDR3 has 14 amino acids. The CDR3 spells CASSPWDNTGELFF. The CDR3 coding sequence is TGTGCCAGCAGTCCGTGGGATAACACCGGGGAGCTGTTTTTT.

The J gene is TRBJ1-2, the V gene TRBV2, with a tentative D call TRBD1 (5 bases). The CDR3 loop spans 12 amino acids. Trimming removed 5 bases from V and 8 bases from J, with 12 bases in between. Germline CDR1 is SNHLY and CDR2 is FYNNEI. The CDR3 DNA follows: TGTGCCAGCAGTCCCCGGGGGTGGGGCTACACCTTC. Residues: CASSPRGWGYTF. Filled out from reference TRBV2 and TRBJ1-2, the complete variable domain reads EPEVTQTPSHQVTQMGQEVILRCVPISNHLYFYWYRQILGQKVEFLVSFYNNEISEKSEIFDDQFSVERPDGSNFTLKIRSTKLEDSAMYFCASSPRGWGYTFGSGTRLTVV.

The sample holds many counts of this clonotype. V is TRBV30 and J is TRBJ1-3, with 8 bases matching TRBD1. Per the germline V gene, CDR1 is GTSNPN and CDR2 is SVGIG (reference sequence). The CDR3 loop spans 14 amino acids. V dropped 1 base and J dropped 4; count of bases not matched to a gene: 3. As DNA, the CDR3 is TGTGCCTGGAGTGGGACAGGGTCAGGAAACACCATATATTTT. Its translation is CAWSGTGSGNTIYF.

CDR3 sequence (DNA): TGCGCCAGCAGCTTAGGGGGCTACGGCACTGAAGCTTTCTTT. As protein: CASSLGGYGTEAFF. The genes are TRBV5-1 and TRBJ1-1; 7 bases match TRBD1. In germline, CDR1 is SGHRS, CDR2 YFSETQ. V gave up 2 bases and J gave up 4 bases; unmatched junction bases: 5. The CDR3 has 14 residues.

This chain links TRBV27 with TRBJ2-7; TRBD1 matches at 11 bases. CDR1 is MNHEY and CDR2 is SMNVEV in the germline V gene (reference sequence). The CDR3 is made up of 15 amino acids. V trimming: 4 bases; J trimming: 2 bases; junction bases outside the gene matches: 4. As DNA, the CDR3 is TGTGCCAGCAGTTCTCGGACAGGGGGCACCTACGAGCAGTACTTC. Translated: CASSSRTGGTYEQYF.

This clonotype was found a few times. DNA for the CDR3: TGCAGTGCTAGAGGGACTAGCGGGAGCGGATCACGGCTCTACAATGAGCAGTTCTTC. It is translated as CSARGTSGSGSRLYNEQFF. V usage is TRBV20-1 and J usage is TRBJ2-1; 13 nucleotides match TRBD2. With 1 base clipped from V and 3 bases from J, the junction kept 12 bases outside the gene matches. CDR1 and CDR2 (germline): DFQATT, SNEGSKA (reference sequence). The CDR3 is 19 amino acids.

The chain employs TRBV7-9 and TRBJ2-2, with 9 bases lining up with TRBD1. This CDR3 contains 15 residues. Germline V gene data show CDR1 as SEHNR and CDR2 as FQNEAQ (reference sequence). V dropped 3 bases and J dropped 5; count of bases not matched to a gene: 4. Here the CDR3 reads CASSFTGGSTGELFF. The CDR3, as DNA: TGTGCCAGCAGCTTTACAGGGGGCAGTACCGGGGAGCTGTTTTTT.

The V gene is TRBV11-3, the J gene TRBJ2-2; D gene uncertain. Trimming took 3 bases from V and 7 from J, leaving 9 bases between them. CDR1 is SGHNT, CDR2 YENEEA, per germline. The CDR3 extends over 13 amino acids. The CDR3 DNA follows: TGTGCCAGCAGCTTCCCAGGCCACGGGGAGCTGTTTTTT. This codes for CASSFPGHGELFF. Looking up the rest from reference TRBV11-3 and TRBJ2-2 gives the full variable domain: EAGVVQSPRYKIIEKKQPVAFWCNPISGHNTLYWYLQNLGQGPELLIRYENEEAVDDSQLPKDRFSAERLKGVDSTLKIQPAELGDSAVYLCASSFPGHGELFFGEGSRLTVL.

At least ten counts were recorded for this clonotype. CDR3 sequence: CASTMTGAKTQYF. In nucleotides, the CDR3 is TGTGCCAGCACGATGACGGGGGCAAAGACCCAGTACTTC. The gene calls are TRBV12-3 or TRBV12-4 and TRBJ2-5; either TRBD1 or TRBD2 may supply D (6 bases each). The CDR3 sequence is 13 residues long. V dropped 7 bases and J dropped 6 bases, with 15 bases sitting between them.

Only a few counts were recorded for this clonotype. The DNA of the CDR3 is TGTGCCATCAGTGAGTCCAGCGGGACTGTCGGGGAGCTGTTTTTT. Residues: CAISESSGTVGELFF. The V gene is TRBV10-3, the J gene TRBJ2-2, with 7 bases that match TRBD2. The CDR3 consists of 15 residues. Germline lookup yields CDR1 ENHRY and CDR2 SYGVKD. The junction had 5 bases not matched to a gene; V was cut back by 0 bases and J by 7 bases.

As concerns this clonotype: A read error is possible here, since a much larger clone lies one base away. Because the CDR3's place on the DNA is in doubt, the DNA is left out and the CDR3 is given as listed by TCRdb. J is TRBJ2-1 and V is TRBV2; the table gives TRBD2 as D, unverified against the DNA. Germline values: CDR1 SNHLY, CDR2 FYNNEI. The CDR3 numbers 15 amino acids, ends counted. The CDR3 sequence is CASSEVAGGNNEQCF.

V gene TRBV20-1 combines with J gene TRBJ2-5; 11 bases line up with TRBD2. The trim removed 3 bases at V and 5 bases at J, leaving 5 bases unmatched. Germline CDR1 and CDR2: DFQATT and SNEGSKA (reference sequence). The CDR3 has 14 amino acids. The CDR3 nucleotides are TGCAGTGCTAGTATAGCGGGAGGGGGGGAGACCCAGTACTTC. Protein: CSASIAGGGETQYF.

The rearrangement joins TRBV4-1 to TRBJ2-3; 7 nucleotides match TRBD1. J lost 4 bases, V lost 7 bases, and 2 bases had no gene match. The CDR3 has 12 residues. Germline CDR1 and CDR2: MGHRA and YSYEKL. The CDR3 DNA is TGCGCCAGCAACAGGGGTTCAGATACGCAGTATTTT. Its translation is CASNRGSDTQYF.

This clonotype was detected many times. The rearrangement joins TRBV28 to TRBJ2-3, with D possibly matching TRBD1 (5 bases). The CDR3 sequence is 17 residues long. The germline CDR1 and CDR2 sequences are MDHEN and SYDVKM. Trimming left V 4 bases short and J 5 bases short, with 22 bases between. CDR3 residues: CASSSLVSTGLGDTQYF. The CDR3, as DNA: TGTGCCAGCAGTTCTTTAGTGTCTACAGGCCTAGGAGATACGCAGTATTTT.

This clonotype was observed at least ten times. CDR3 in amino acids: CASSFTSGSREEQYF. The CDR3 DNA reads TGTGCCAGCAGCTTCACTAGCGGGAGCCGGGAAGAGCAGTACTTC. This chain joins TRBV11-2 and TRBJ2-7; 11 bases match TRBD2. Germline lookup yields CDR1 SGHAT and CDR2 FQNNGV. The CDR3 length is 15 residues. The V gene end was trimmed by 3 bases and the J gene end by 7 bases; junction bases not matched to a gene: 8.

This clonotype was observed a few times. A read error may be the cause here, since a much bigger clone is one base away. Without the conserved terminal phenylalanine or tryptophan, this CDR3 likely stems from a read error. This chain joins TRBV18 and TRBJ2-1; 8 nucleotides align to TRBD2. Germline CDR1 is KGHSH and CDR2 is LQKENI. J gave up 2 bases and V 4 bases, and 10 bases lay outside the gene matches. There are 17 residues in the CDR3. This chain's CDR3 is CASSRTGREVPYNEQFL. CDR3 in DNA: TGTGCCAGCTCACGAACCGGGCGGGAGGTTCCCTACAATGAGCAGTTCCTC.

The CDR3 loop is CASSVSVYGHGEQFF. The CDR3 DNA is TGTGCCAGCAGCGTTAGCGTATACGGTCACGGTGAGCAGTTCTTC. The chain uses TRBV9 and TRBJ2-1; D perhaps matches TRBD2 (5 bases). V was cut by 2 bases and J by 9 bases, with 18 bases left in between. The CDR3 covers 15 residues. Germline V CDR1 and CDR2: SGDLS, YYNGEE.

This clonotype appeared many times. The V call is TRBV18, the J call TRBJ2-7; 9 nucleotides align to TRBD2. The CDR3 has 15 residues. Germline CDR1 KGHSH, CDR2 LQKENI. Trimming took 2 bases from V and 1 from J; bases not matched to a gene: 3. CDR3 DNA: TGTGCCAGCTCACCAGGCGGGGGGGGGTCCTACGAGCAGTACTTC. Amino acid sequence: CASSPGGGGSYEQYF.

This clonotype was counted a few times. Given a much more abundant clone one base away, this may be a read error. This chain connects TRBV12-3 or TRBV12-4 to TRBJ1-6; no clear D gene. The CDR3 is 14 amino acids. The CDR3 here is CAGSFVRREGPLHF. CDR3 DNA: TGTGCCGGCAGTTTCGTCAGGAGGGAAGGGCCCCTCCACTTT.

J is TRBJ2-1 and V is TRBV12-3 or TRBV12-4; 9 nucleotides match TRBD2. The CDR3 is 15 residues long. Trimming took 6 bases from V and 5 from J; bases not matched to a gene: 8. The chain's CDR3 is CASSQGLASHNEQFF. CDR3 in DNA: TGTGCCAGCAGCCAAGGACTAGCGAGCCACAATGAGCAGTTCTTC.

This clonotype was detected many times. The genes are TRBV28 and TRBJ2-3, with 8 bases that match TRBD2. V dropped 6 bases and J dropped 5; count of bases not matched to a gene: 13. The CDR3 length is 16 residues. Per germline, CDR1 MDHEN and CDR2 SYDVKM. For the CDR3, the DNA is TGTGCCAGCAGCTCCACCAGCCGGGAGGGGATAGATACGCAGTATTTT. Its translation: CASSSTSREGIDTQYF. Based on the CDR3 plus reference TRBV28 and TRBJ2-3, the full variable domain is DVKVTQSSRYLVKRTGEKVFLECVQDMDHENMFWYRQDPGLGLRLIYFSYDVKMKEKGDIPEGYSVSREKKERFSLILESASTNQTSMYLCASSSTSREGIDTQYFGPGTRLTVL.

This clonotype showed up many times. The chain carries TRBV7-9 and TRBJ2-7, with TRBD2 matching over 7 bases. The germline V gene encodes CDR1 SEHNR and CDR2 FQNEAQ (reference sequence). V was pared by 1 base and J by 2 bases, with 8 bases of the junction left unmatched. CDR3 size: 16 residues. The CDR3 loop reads CASSLVYGRMAYEQYF. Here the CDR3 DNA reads TGTGCCAGCAGCTTAGTTTACGGGAGGATGGCCTACGAGCAGTACTTC. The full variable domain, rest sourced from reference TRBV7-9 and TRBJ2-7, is DTGVSQNPRHKITKRGQNVTFRCDPISEHNRLYWYRQTLGQGPEFLTYFQNEAQLEKSRLLSDRFSAERPKGSFSTLEIQRTEQGDSAMYLCASSLVYGRMAYEQYFGPGTRLTVT.